The rows below give T cell receptor beta chains drawn from one sample of a study of blood T cells in healthy people across ages. TCRdb passed the 5' RACE reads through MiXCR, listing each CDR3 protein once. The sample records around 780,000 distinct CDR3 sequences, roughly 25% being singletons. A further study also used this sample, focusing on T cells of mothers and their children.

Sequencing input: blood. These receptors came from a boy under 18 in good health. Each CDR3 is given with its conserved first and last residue. D genes are given only for firm matches. Where a row states a size, it is once, few, many or the class of an expanded clone; other rows omit it.

. . TRBJ1-2 TRBV28 TGTGCCAGCAGGCTAGCGGGGGGCGCAGGTTACTATGGCTACACCTTC CASRLAGGAGYYGYTF
. . TRBJ2-6 TRBV6-1 TGTGCCAGCATGAGTTCCTCTGGGGCCAACGTCCTGACTTTC CASMSSSGANVLTF
few . TRBJ2-2 TRBV14 TGTGCCAGCAGCCAAGATTGGAGGGGAACGAACACCGGGGAGCTGTTTTTT CASSQDWRGTNTGELFF
. . TRBJ2-5 TRBV12-5 TGTGCTAGTGGTATGGATACCCAAGAGACCCAGTACTTC CASGMDTQETQYF
. TRBD2 TRBJ2-3 TRBV30 TGTGCCTGGAGCGGAGCGGGGCTCAGCACAGATACGCAGTATTTT CAWSGAGLSTDTQYF
few . TRBJ2-7 TRBV7-9 TGTGCCAGCAGCTTAGCGGGGCTCTACGAGCAGTACTTC CASSLAGLYEQYF
few . TRBJ2-5 TRBV7-8 TGTGCCAGCAGCTTAGATTACTCCCAAGAGACCCAGTACTTC CASSLDYSQETQYF
. TRBD1 TRBJ2-7 TRBV5-1 TGCGCCAGCAGCTTGAGTAGGACAGGGGAAATCTACGAGCAGTACTTC CASSLSRTGEIYEQYF
few . TRBJ1-1 TRBV5-1 TGCGCCAGCAGCTTGCTAACCAACACTGAAGCTTTCTTT CASSLLTNTEAFF
. . TRBJ1-5 TRBV10-3 TGTGCCATCAGTGAGTCTAGGGCCTACAATCAGCCCCAGCATTTT CAISESRAYNQPQHF
once TRBD2 TRBJ2-1 TRBV7-9 TGTGCCAGCAGCACAAAGACTAGCAGGGCGGGCAATGAGCAGTTCTTC CASSTKTSRAGNEQFF
few TRBD2 TRBJ2-1 TRBV3-1 TGTGCCAGCAGCCAAGGACGTGCTAGCGGGGACAATGAGCAGTTCTTC CASSQGRASGDNEQFF
few TRBD1 TRBJ2-7 TRBV29-1 TGCAGCGGGACAGGGGGCGATTACGAGCAGTACTTC CSGTGGDYEQYF
. . TRBJ2-5 TRBV6-5 TGTGCCAGCAGTCGCCCGGACAGCGTCGGGGAGACCCAGTACTTC CASSRPDSVGETQYF
few . TRBJ2-4 TRBV28 TGTGCCAGCAGTCCTAACGTCATTCAGTACTTC CASSPNVIQYF
. . TRBJ1-1 TRBV5-1 TGCGCCAGCAGCTTGGCCTGGGGAGCAACCACTGAAGCTTTCTTT CASSLAWGATTEAFF
. . TRBJ1-4 TRBV7-8 TGTGCCAGCAGCTTAGCGAGCGGGGGGCGAGCAACTAATGAAAAACTGTTTTTT CASSLASGGRATNEKLFF
. TRBD1 TRBJ2-7 TRBV29-1 TGCAGCGTTGAGGGACAGGGAGGTCCCTACGAGCAGTACTTC CSVEGQGGPYEQYF
. . TRBJ2-1 TRBV5-1 TGCGCCAGCAGCTTGGAATTTAGGGAGTACAATGAGCAGTTCTTC CASSLEFREYNEQFF
few . TRBJ1-2 TRBV28 TGTGCCAGCGACAGACAGAACTATGGCTACACCTTC CASDRQNYGYTF
. TRBD1 TRBJ2-7 TRBV28 TGTGCCACCACTGGATCAGGGGGCAGTTACGAGCAGTACTTC CATTGSGGSYEQYF
few TRBD1 TRBJ1-2 TRBV4-1 TGCGCCAGCAGCCAACCCGACAGGGCTAACTATGGCTACACCTTC CASSQPDRANYGYTF
. TRBD2 TRBJ2-1 TRBV3-1 TGTGCCAGCTACGGGGGGACTCAGACGAATGAGCAGTTCTTC CASYGGTQTNEQFF
. . TRBJ1-1 TRBV27 TGTGCCGGCAGTTTATTAGGTGGGGGGAACACTGAAGCTTTCTTT CAGSLLGGGNTEAFF
. . TRBJ2-4 TRBV5-1 TGCGCCAGCAGCCCGAAGACAGGAAACATTCAGTACTTC CASSPKTGNIQYF